The 10 T cell receptor beta chains given below trace back to one sample, sequenced in a study of T cells in localized non-small cell lung cancer. The repertoire was sequenced with immunoSEQ multiplex PCR; TCRdb's copy has only in-frame clones and lacks some. The data hold 25,000 to 40,000 clones, with more than 75% observed a single time. The sequences come from peripheral blood, collected before any cancer treatment. These TCRs come from a male donor aged 60 or over with stage II squamous cell lung carcinoma.

The gene calls are TRBV11-3 and TRBJ1-1, with 8 bases that match TRBD1. Trimming removed 5 bases from V and 4 bases from J; junction bases left unmatched: 6. The V gene's germline CDR1 is SGHNT and CDR2 YENEEA. The length of the CDR3 is 14 residues. The CDR3 sequence: CASSQGTGGTEAFF. CDR3 nucleotides: TGTGCCAGCAGCCAAGGAACAGGGGGCACTGAAGCTTTCTTT.

The V call is TRBV19, the J call TRBJ1-5; TRBD1 is a possible D gene (5 bases). CDR1 is LNHDA, CDR2 SQIVND, per germline (reference sequence). The CDR3 spans 14 residues. The V gene lost 5 bases and the J gene lost 6 bases, with 14 bases spanning the gap. DNA for the CDR3: TGTGCCAGTAGTTTTTGGGGGGTAGGTCAGCCCCAGCATTTT. The encoded protein is CASSFWGVGQPQHF. Full variable domain (outside the CDR3, taken from reference TRBV19 and TRBJ1-5): DGGITQSPKYLFRKEGQNVTLSCEQNLNHDAMYWYRQDPGQGLRLIYYSQIVNDFQKGDIAEGYSVSREKKESFPLTVTSAQKNPTAFYLCASSFWGVGQPQHFGDGTRLSIL.

This chain links TRBV19 with TRBJ1-5, with TRBD1 identical over 12 bases. Germline assignment: CDR1 LNHDA and CDR2 SQIVND (reference sequence). The CDR3 sequence is 17 residues long. The J segment lost 0 bases and the V segment lost 5 bases, leaving 5 bases of the junction unmatched. This CDR3 is CASSGTGGSHSNQPQHF. In DNA, the CDR3 is TGTGCCAGTAGTGGGACAGGGGGCTCCCATAGCAATCAGCCCCAGCATTTT.

The rearrangement links TRBV19 to TRBJ1-1; 9 bases are shared with TRBD1. The CDR3 is 15 residues long. The germline CDR1 and CDR2 sequences are LNHDA and SQIVND (reference sequence). V dropped 4 bases and J dropped 1; count of bases not matched to a gene: 4. The CDR3: CASSTDRGKNTEAFF. The CDR3, as DNA: TGTGCCAGTAGTACAGACAGGGGGAAGAACACTGAAGCTTTCTTT.

Only a few counts were recorded for this clone. This chain links TRBV14 with TRBJ2-5, with no clear D. The germline V gene encodes CDR1 SGHDN and CDR2 FVKESK. This CDR3 spans 15 amino acids. The V end lost 6 bases, the J end lost 3 bases, and 17 bases lay between the germline ends. As DNA, the CDR3 is TGTGCCAGCAGGGGAACCGACTCCGCTGAAGAGACCCAGTACTTC. Translating gives CASRGTDSAEETQYF.

V and J are TRBV4-2 and TRBJ1-4; D is perhaps TRBD1 (6 bases). Trimming stripped 3 bases from V and 10 bases from J, with 24 bases between. Germline V gene sequence: CDR1 LGHNA, CDR2 YNFKEQ. The CDR3 has 17 residues. In DNA form, the CDR3 reads TGTGCCAGCAGCCATTATGATTTCCGGGACAAGGAAGGAAAACTGTTTTTT. Protein: CASSHYDFRDKEGKLFF.

The chain has TRBV5-1 and TRBJ1-5; TRBD1 aligns across 8 bases. This CDR3 spans 15 amino acids. J lost 6 bases, V lost 4 bases, and 9 bases had no gene match. Germline V gene data show CDR1 as SGHRS and CDR2 as YFSETQ. The CDR3 here is CASSPGPGGGQPQHF. In DNA, the CDR3 is TGCGCCAGCAGCCCGGGACCAGGGGGCGGTCAGCCCCAGCATTTT. The full variable domain, in which reference TRBV5-1 and TRBJ1-5 provide the parts outside the CDR3, is KAGVTQTPRYLIKTRGQQVTLSCSPISGHRSVSWYQQTPGQGLQFLFEYFSETQRNKGNFPGRFSGRQFSNSRSEMNVSTLELGDSALYLCASSPGPGGGQPQHFGDGTRLSIL.

V and J are TRBV5-1 and TRBJ2-3, with 9 nucleotides matching TRBD2. There are 16 residues in the CDR3. From germline, CDR1 is SGHRS and CDR2 YFSETQ. Trimming took 4 bases from V and 5 from J; bases not matched to a gene: 11. The CDR3 coding sequence is TGCGCCAGCAGCCCCTTGGGAAGCGGGGGGATAGATACGCAGTATTTT. It translates to CASSPLGSGGIDTQYF. The variable domain in full, completed from reference TRBV5-1 and TRBJ2-3, reads KAGVTQTPRYLIKTRGQQVTLSCSPISGHRSVSWYQQTPGQGLQFLFEYFSETQRNKGNFPGRFSGRQFSNSRSEMNVSTLELGDSALYLCASSPLGSGGIDTQYFGPGTRLTVL.

The chain uses TRBV18 and TRBJ2-5; perhaps TRBD1 as D (7 bases). The CDR3 consists of 13 residues. Germline V gene sequence: CDR1 KGHSH, CDR2 LQKENI. The V end lost 6 bases, the J end lost 2 bases, and 10 bases lay between the germline ends. The CDR3 is CASSTGRQETQYF. DNA for the CDR3: TGTGCCAGCTCGACAGGGAGGCAAGAGACCCAGTACTTC.

This chain connects TRBV5-1 to TRBJ2-3; D is unclear. CDR1 and CDR2 from the germline V gene are SGHRS and YFSETQ. The germline V and J ends were trimmed by 0 bases and 1 base, with 6 bases remaining between them. CDR3 size: 14 residues. The CDR3 region is CASSLGRGTDTQYF. DNA for the CDR3: TGCGCCAGCAGCTTGGGTCGGGGCACAGATACGCAGTATTTT.